The source of this T cell receptor beta chain is a study of shared clonotypes between healthy human individuals. Germline loops: CDR1 MDHEN, CDR2 SYDVKM. The CDR3 consists of 14 residues. Trimming removed 2 bases at V and 2 bases at J, with 10 bases between. Generated by immunoSEQ multiplex PCR, the TCRdb table keeps only in-frame clones and is missing some. The sample contains 2 million to 2.5 million clones, 85% to 95% of which appear only once. In the case of this clone: This CDR3 is also generated by other DNA sequences in the sample.

The specimen sequenced was naive CD4+ T cells from PBMCs. The sample's subset: CD45RA+ positively selected. The clonotype was recovered from a man aged 18 to 35 in good health. Some clones in this sample may be carry-over from other donors' samples. The V gene is TRBV28, the J gene TRBJ2-7; D may be TRBD1 or TRBD2 (5 bases each). DNA of the CDR3: TGTGCCAGCAGTTTAACAGGAGGTACCTACGAGCAGTACTTC. This encodes CASSLTGGTYEQYF.